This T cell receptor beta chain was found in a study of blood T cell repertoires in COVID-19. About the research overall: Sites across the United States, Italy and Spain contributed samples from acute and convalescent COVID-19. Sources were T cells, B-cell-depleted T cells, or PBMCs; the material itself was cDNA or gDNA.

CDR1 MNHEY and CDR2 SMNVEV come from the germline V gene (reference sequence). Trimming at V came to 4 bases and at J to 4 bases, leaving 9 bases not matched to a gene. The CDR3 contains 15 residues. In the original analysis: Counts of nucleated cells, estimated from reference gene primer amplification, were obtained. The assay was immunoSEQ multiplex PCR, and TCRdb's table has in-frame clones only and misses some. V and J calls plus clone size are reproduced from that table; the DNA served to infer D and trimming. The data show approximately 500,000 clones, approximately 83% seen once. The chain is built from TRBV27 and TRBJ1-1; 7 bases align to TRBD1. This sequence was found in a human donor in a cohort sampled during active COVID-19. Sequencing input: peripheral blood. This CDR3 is CASSSLTGWTTEAFF. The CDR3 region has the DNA TGTGCCAGCAGTTCCCTGACAGGGTGGACCACTGAAGCTTTCTTT.